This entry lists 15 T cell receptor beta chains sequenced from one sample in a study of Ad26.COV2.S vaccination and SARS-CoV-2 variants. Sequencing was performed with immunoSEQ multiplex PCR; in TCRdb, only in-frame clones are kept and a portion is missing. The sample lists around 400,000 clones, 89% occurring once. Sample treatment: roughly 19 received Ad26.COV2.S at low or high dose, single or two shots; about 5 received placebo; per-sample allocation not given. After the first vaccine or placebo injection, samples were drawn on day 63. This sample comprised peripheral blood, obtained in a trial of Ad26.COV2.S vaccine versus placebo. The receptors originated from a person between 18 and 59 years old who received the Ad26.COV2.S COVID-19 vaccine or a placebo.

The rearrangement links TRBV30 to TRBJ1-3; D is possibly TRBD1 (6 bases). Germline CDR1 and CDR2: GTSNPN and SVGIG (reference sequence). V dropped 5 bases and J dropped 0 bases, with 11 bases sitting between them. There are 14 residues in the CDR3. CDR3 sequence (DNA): TGTGCCTGGGAAGGACAGAGCTCTGGAAACACCATATATTTT. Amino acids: CAWEGQSSGNTIYF.

CDR3 sequence reads: CASSSRQEGEQFF. The DNA for the CDR3 is TGTGCCAGCAGCTCGAGACAAGAGGGGGAGCAGTTCTTC. The J gene is TRBJ2-1, the V gene TRBV11-2; D may correspond to TRBD1 or TRBD2 (5 bases each). Between the trimmed V and J ends, which lost 4 bases and 10 bases, there was a span of 14 bases. The CDR3 is made up of 13 amino acids. Per the germline V gene, CDR1 is SGHAT and CDR2 is FQNNGV. The full variable domain, completed using reference TRBV11-2 and TRBJ2-1, is EAGVAQSPRYKIIEKRQSVAFWCNPISGHATLYWYQQILGQGPKLLIQFQNNGVVDDSQLPKDRFSAERLKGVDSTLKIQPAKLEDSAVYLCASSSRQEGEQFFGPGTRLTVL.

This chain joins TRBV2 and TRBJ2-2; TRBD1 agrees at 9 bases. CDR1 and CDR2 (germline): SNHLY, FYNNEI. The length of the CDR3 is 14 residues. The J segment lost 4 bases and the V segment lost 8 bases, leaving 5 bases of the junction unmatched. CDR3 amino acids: CASGTGPTTGELFF. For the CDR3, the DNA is TGTGCCAGCGGGACAGGGCCGACCACCGGGGAGCTGTTTTTT.

The CDR3 bases are TGTGCCAGCAGTGAGACAGGTTCGAACACTGAAGCTTTCTTT. This sequence encodes CASSETGSNTEAFF. This chain connects TRBV2 to TRBJ1-1; a possible D gene is TRBD1 (6 bases). The CDR3 sequence is 14 residues long. Germline values: CDR1 SNHLY, CDR2 FYNNEI. Trimming cost V 3 bases and J 1 base, with 9 bases left between them.

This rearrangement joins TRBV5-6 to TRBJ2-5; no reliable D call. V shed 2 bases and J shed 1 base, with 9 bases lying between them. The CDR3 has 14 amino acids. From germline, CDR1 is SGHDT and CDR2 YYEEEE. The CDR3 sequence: CASSFGRGQETQYF. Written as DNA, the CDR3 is TGTGCCAGCAGCTTTGGTCGAGGCCAAGAGACCCAGTACTTC.

The CDR3 region is CASSEGASDTQYF. CDR3 nucleotides: TGTGCCAGCAGTGAAGGAGCTTCAGATACGCAGTATTTT. This sequence joins TRBV6-1 and TRBJ2-3; D is uncertain. The CDR3 runs to 13 residues. Trimming left V 1 base short and J 4 bases short, with 6 bases between. CDR1 and CDR2 (germline): MNHNS, SASEGT.

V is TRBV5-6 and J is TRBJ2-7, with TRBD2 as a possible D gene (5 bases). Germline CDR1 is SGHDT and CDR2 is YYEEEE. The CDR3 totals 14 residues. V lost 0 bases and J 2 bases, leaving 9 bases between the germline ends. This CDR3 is CASSLGGRAYEQYF. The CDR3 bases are TGTGCCAGCAGCTTGGGCGGGCGAGCCTACGAGCAGTACTTC.

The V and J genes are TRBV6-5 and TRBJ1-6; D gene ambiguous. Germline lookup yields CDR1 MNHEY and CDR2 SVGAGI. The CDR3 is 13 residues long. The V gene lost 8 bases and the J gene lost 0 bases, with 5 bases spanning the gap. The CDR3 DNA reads TGTGCCAGCCTGAGCTCCTATAATTCACCCCTCCACTTT. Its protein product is CASLSSYNSPLHF.

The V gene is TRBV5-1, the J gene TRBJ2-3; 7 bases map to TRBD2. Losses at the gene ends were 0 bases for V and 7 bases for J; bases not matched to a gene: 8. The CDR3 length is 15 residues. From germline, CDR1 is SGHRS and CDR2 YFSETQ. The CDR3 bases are TGCGCCAGCAGCTTGGAAATAGCGGGTTCCAATACGCAGTATTTT. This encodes CASSLEIAGSNTQYF.

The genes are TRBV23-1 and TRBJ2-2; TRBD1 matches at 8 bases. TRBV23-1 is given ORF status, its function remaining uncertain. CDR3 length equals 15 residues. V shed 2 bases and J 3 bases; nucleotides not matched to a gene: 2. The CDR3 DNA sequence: TGCGCCAGCAGTCAAGCAGGGGGCTACACCGGGGAGCTGTTTTTT. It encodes CASSQAGGYTGELFF.

The CDR3 protein is CASSPTFGGYTF. The CDR3 DNA follows: TGTGCCAGCAGCCCGACGTTCGGTGGCTACACCTTC. The J gene is TRBJ1-2, the V gene TRBV7-2; D is ambiguous. This CDR3 has 12 residues. CDR1 SGHTA and CDR2 FQGNSA come from the germline V gene. Trimming left V 5 bases short and J 7 bases short, with 11 bases between.

In nucleotides, the CDR3 is TGTGCCACCAGTGGGTGGGAGAGCTCAGATACGCAGTATTTT. It is translated as CATSGWESSDTQYF. The chain uses TRBV24-1 and TRBJ2-3; possibly TRBD2 for D (5 bases). This CDR3 contains 14 residues. Germline CDR1 and CDR2: KGHDR and SFDVKD. Deletions cut 5 bases from V and 4 bases from J, with 12 bases between.

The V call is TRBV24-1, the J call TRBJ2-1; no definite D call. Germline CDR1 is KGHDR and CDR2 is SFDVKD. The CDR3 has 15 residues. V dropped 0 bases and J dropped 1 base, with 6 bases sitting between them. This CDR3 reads CATSDLRVSYNEQFF. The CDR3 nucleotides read TGTGCCACCAGTGATTTGAGGGTATCCTACAATGAGCAGTTCTTC.

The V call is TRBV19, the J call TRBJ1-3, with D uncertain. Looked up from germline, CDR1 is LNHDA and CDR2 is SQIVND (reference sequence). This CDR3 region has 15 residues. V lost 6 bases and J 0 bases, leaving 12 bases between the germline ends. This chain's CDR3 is CASSPEGFSGNTIYF. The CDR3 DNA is TGTGCCAGTAGCCCTGAAGGGTTCTCTGGAAACACCATATATTTT.

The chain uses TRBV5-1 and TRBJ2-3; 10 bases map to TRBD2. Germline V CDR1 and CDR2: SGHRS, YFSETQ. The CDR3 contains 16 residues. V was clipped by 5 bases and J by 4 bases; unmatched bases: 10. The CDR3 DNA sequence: TGCGCCAGCAGACATCCCACTAGCGGGATCGCAGATACGCAGTATTTT. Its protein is CASRHPTSGIADTQYF. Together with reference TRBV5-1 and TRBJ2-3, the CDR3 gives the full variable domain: KAGVTQTPRYLIKTRGQQVTLSCSPISGHRSVSWYQQTPGQGLQFLFEYFSETQRNKGNFPGRFSGRQFSNSRSEMNVSTLELGDSALYLCASRHPTSGIADTQYFGPGTRLTVL.